The present TCR beta chain was sequenced within a study of blood T cell repertoires in COVID-19. Overall study context: The United States, Italy and Spain provided the acute and convalescent COVID-19 samples. PBMCs, B-cell-depleted T cells, or T cells provided the cDNA or gDNA that made up the material.

Per the authors' pipeline: Nucleated cell counts were estimated from reference gene primer amplification. Using immunoSEQ multiplex PCR, the repertoire was profiled, and TCRdb retains in-frame clones only, with some absent. V, J and clone size were drawn from that table, and D and trimming were deduced from the DNA. Among under 250,000 clones listed, around 90% were seen once. CDR1 MDHEN and CDR2 SYDVKM come from the germline V gene. CDR3 length equals 14 residues. V gave up 3 bases and J gave up 2 bases, with 5 bases separating them. The chain joins TRBV28 to TRBJ2-6; D ambiguous. The sequenced sample consisted of peripheral blood. The origin of this receptor is a man aged 80 or over with acute or convalescent COVID-19. The CDR3 loop reads CASSLAAGANVLTF. The CDR3, as DNA: TGTGCCAGCAGTTTGGCGGCTGGGGCCAACGTCCTGACTTTC.